The rows below give T cell receptor beta chains drawn from one sample of a study of cytotoxic CD8 clonotypes in ibrutinib-treated CLL. The assay was immunoSEQ multiplex PCR, and TCRdb's table has in-frame clones only and misses some. Here the sample spans roughly 24,000 clones, approximately 72% being singletons. The source was PBMCs, collected before ibrutinib treatment. The receptors shown here come from a human donor with chronic lymphocytic leukemia. Both conserved end residues are part of each CDR3. A D gene is named only where the DNA matches it firmly. For some rows the clone size is stated as once, few or many, or as a class when expanded; others skip it.

size: few
J: TRBJ1-1
length: 12
V: TRBV7-8
D: TRBD1
DNA: TGTGCCAGCAGCCGGGACAGGGGGGAAGCTTTCTTT
CDR3: CASSRDRGEAFF

size: .
J: TRBJ1-2
length: 14
V: TRBV11-2
D: .
DNA: TGTGCCAGCAGCCAACCCAGGGGAGCAGGGGGCTACACCTTC
CDR3: CASSQPRGAGGYTF

size: .
J: TRBJ1-1
length: 15
V: TRBV6-4
D: .
DNA: TGTGCCAGCAGCCGCGCTGGGACACAGAACACTGAAGCTTTCTTT
CDR3: CASSRAGTQNTEAFF

size: .
J: TRBJ2-5
length: 13
V: TRBV5-3
D: TRBD2
DNA: TGTGCCAGCAGTCGGACTAGCGAAGAGACCCAGTACTTC
CDR3: CASSRTSEETQYF

size: .
J: TRBJ2-7
length: 13
V: TRBV15
D: .
DNA: TGTGCCACCAGCAGAGATTCGGCCTACGAGCAGTACTTC
CDR3: CATSRDSAYEQYF

size: .
J: TRBJ2-3
length: 14
V: TRBV30
D: TRBD2
DNA: TGTGCCTGGGGAGCGGGGGGGCTGACAGATACGCAGTATTTT
CDR3: CAWGAGGLTDTQYF

size: few
J: TRBJ1-2
length: 12
V: TRBV30
D: .
DNA: TGTGCCTGGAGTCCAGCTAACTATGGCTACACCTTC
CDR3: CAWSPANYGYTF

size: few
J: TRBJ2-3
length: 18
V: TRBV2
D: TRBD2
DNA: TGTGCCAGCGAGACGGGACTAGCGGGAGGCTATAGCACAGATACGCAGTATTTT
CDR3: CASETGLAGGYSTDTQYF

size: once
J: TRBJ2-2
length: 11
V: TRBV19
D: .
DNA: TGTGCCAGTAAAAGGGGAGCGGAGCTGTTTTTT
CDR3: CASKRGAELFF

size: .
J: TRBJ1-2
length: 11
V: TRBV25-1
D: .
DNA: TGTGCCAGCAGTGATAACTATGGCTACACCTTC
CDR3: CASSDNYGYTF

size: .
J: TRBJ2-1
length: 15
V: TRBV6-5
D: .
DNA: TGTGCCAGTACGTTCGGCGGGACCTCCTACAATGAGCAGTTCTTC
CDR3: CASTFGGTSYNEQFF

size: few
J: TRBJ2-2
length: 15
V: TRBV6-5
D: .
DNA: TGTGCCAGCAGACGACCGGGATCCAACACCGGGGAGCTGTTTTTT
CDR3: CASRRPGSNTGELFF

size: .
J: TRBJ2-7
length: 15
V: TRBV6-5
D: .
DNA: TGTGCCAGCAGTTACTCCCGAGGCTCCGGGTACGAGCAGTACTTC
CDR3: CASSYSRGSGYEQYF

size: .
J: TRBJ2-7
length: 15
V: TRBV27
D: TRBD1
DNA: TGTGCCAGCAGTCTTGGGGACAGGGGATTTTACGAGCAGTACTTC
CDR3: CASSLGDRGFYEQYF

size: .
J: TRBJ2-1
length: 13
V: TRBV29-1
D: .
DNA: TGCAGCTTCAAAACGGGACTTCCCAATGAGCAGTTCTTC
CDR3: CSFKTGLPNEQFF

size: once
J: TRBJ2-3
length: 11
V: TRBV20-1
D: TRBD2
DNA: TGCAGTGCTAGGGGAGGGCCTACGCAGTATTTT
CDR3: CSARGGPTQYF

size: .
J: TRBJ2-1
length: 17
V: TRBV5-6
D: TRBD2
DNA: TGTGCCAGCAACCCTCCACTAGCGGGAGTTAACTACAATGAGCAGTTCTTC
CDR3: CASNPPLAGVNYNEQFF

size: .
J: TRBJ2-7
length: 16
V: TRBV28
D: TRBD1
DNA: TGTGCCAGCAGCCTTTCAGGTTGGACAGGGGCCCTCGAGCAGTACTTC
CDR3: CASSLSGWTGALEQYF

size: .
J: TRBJ1-3
length: 11
V: TRBV29-1
D: .
DNA: TGCAGCGGTAACCTCGGAAACACCATATATTTT
CDR3: CSGNLGNTIYF

size: .
J: TRBJ2-1
length: 13
V: TRBV27
D: TRBD1
DNA: TGTGCCAGCCGTATTACAGGGGGCAATGAGCAGTTCTTC
CDR3: CASRITGGNEQFF

size: few
J: TRBJ2-7
length: 15
V: TRBV6-5
D: .
DNA: TGTGCCAGCAGTTACGTCCAGGGAGCGTCCTACGAGCAGTACTTC
CDR3: CASSYVQGASYEQYF

size: few
J: TRBJ2-1
length: 16
V: TRBV14
D: .
DNA: TGTGCCAGCAGCCAAGATGCAGCGAGCTCCTACAATGAGCAGTTCTTC
CDR3: CASSQDAASSYNEQFF

size: once
J: TRBJ2-2
length: 15
V: TRBV5-1
D: .
DNA: TGCGCCAGCAGCTTTAATAGCGCAAGATCCGGGGAGCTGTTTTTT
CDR3: CASSFNSARSGELFF

size: .
J: TRBJ2-7
length: 16
V: TRBV2
D: .
DNA: TGTGCCAGCAGTGAGGATCTACCCAAGATCGGCTACGAGCAGTACTTC
CDR3: CASSEDLPKIGYEQYF

size: .
J: TRBJ2-3
length: 16
V: TRBV5-1
D: .
DNA: TGCGCCAGCAGTCGGGACCCCCCGTCGGGCACAGATACGCAGTATTTT
CDR3: CASSRDPPSGTDTQYF